The text below deals with one T cell receptor beta chain. In the original processing: Counts of nucleated cells, estimated from reference gene primer amplification, were obtained. Method: immunoSEQ multiplex PCR; TCRdb's copy keeps in-frame clones and lacks some. D and trimming come from the DNA, and the V and J calls and clone size come from that table. In the table there are approximately 85,000 clones, less than 95% of which are singletons. The CDR3 consists of 15 residues. V was shortened by 4 bases and J by 0 bases, with 9 bases between the two germline ends. Germline V CDR1 and CDR2: MNHNY, SVGAGI (reference sequence). These data are taken from a study of blood T cell repertoires in COVID-19. Study summary: Specimens from acute and convalescent COVID-19 originated in the United States, Italy and Spain. Sources were T cells, B-cell-depleted T cells, or PBMCs; the material itself was cDNA or gDNA.

The source material was peripheral blood. This chain joins TRBV6-6 and TRBJ2-2; TRBD2 is a possible D gene (6 bases). The source of this sequence is a woman aged 45-65 years in a cohort sampled during active COVID-19. The CDR3 DNA is TGTGCCAGCAGTTCTCGGGAGACGAACACCGGGGAGCTGTTTTTT. Translated, it gives CASSSRETNTGELFF.